A single T cell receptor beta chain is shown here with its context. This CDR3 contains 15 residues. Looked up from germline, CDR1 is ENHRY and CDR2 is SYGVKD. The trim removed 2 bases at V and 4 bases at J, leaving 2 bases unmatched. As originally analysed: Scientists estimated how many nucleated cells there were by amplifying reference gene primers. Profiling relied on immunoSEQ multiplex PCR, and the TCRdb table lists in-frame clones only, not all of them. That table gives V, J and clone size, and the DNA gave D and trimming. This sample carries 150,000 to 200,000 clones, roughly 85% of them seen once, and the ten largest clones take less than 3.5%. This entry belongs to a study of blood T cell repertoires in COVID-19. Study as a whole: Sites across the United States, Italy and Spain contributed samples from acute and convalescent COVID-19. T cells, B-cell-depleted T cells, or PBMCs provided the cDNA or gDNA that served as material.

Sequenced input: peripheral blood. The receptor was isolated from a human donor with acute or convalescent COVID-19. The donor label of this sample is uncertain. The gene calls are TRBV10-3 and TRBJ1-6; 7 bases match TRBD1. This chain's CDR3 is CAISEGQAYNSPLHF. In DNA form, the CDR3 reads TGTGCCATCAGTGAGGGACAGGCATATAATTCACCCCTCCACTTT.